What follows describes a single T cell receptor beta chain. Its matching antigen is unknown. These data belong to a study of T-cell memory formation after mild COVID-19. In the study overall: TCR clusters were largely donor specific. The study, taken as a whole, reports: From day 15 to 85, contracting clones were balanced between CD4 and CD8, whereas later expanders leaned toward CD4+.

CDR3 length: 14 amino acids. V lost 4 bases and J lost 7, with 14 bases in between. CDR1 is MGHRA, CDR2 YSYEKL, per germline. TCRdb recomputed calls from the 5' RACE reads with MiXCR, one row per CDR3 protein. The sample carries about 400,000 distinct CDR3 sequences, about a sixth recorded once. This sequence was found in a young man who had mild COVID-19 (a few samples of this study predate the infection). Cell type and time point are not known. The chain joins TRBV4-1 to TRBJ1-3, with D possibly matching TRBD1 (5 bases). Sequencing was performed on PBMCs or a T cell subset sorted from them (not recorded which). The CDR3 sequence is CASSPGAKGNTIYF. The CDR3 DNA follows: TGCGCCAGCAGCCCCGGGGCCAAGGGGAACACCATATATTTT.